A single sample is the source of the 31 T cell receptor beta chains below, sequenced in a study of response to subunit inactivated influenza vaccine. TCRdb fed the RT-PCR reads into MiXCR, producing one record per CDR3 protein. The data show hundreds of thousands of distinct CDR3 sequences, 22% seen once. Sequencing was performed on PBMCs from blood, taken about 20 months after vaccination. The receptors were sampled from a man aged 50-75 years who received an inactivated influenza vaccine.

This clonotype came up many times. The V gene is TRBV29-1, the J gene TRBJ1-3, with D possibly TRBD1 on 5 matching bases. The CDR3 is made up of 13 amino acids. V was pared by 7 bases and J by 2 bases, with 12 bases between. Germline CDR1 and CDR2: SQVTM and ANQGSEA. The CDR3 region has the DNA TGCAGCGCGTTGAGGGGTGCTGGAAACACCATATATTTT. It encodes CSALRGAGNTIYF.

This clonotype was detected a few times. The chain uses TRBV29-1 and TRBJ1-1; possibly TRBD1 for D (5 bases). Germline CDR1 reads SQVTM; CDR2 reads ANQGSEA. The CDR3 runs to 16 residues. The V end was cut by 6 bases, the J end by 5 bases, with 25 bases between. The CDR3 bases are TGCAGCGTCCCACCCCTCGGGGCAGACCCGGGGACTGAAGCTTTCTTT. Its protein is CSVPPLGADPGTEAFF.

This sequence joins TRBV28 and TRBJ2-1; D not resolved. This CDR3 contains 15 residues. Germline CDR1 and CDR2: MDHEN and SYDVKM. V was trimmed by 7 bases and J by 3 bases, leaving 16 bases between them. The CDR3 loop reads CASILDTGFYNEQFF. CDR3 nucleotide sequence: TGTGCCAGCATTCTAGATACGGGCTTCTACAATGAGCAGTTCTTC.

J is TRBJ2-7 and V is TRBV20-1; D remains unclear. CDR3 length: 12 amino acids. Trimming pared 2 bases from V and 3 bases from J, leaving 8 bases between. CDR1 DFQATT and CDR2 SNEGSKA come from the germline V gene (reference sequence). DNA for the CDR3: TGCAGTGCTAGACCCATAGACTACGAGCAGTACTTC. Protein sequence: CSARPIDYEQYF.

This clonotype was counted many times. J is TRBJ1-1 and V is TRBV18; D remains ambiguous. The CDR3 has 13 residues. The V gene's germline CDR1 is KGHSH and CDR2 LQKENI. Trimming took off 0 bases at V and 4 bases at J, with 6 bases between the two ends. CDR3 in amino acids: CASSPPLTTEAFF. In nucleotides, the CDR3 is TGTGCCAGCTCACCACCGCTGACCACTGAAGCTTTCTTT.

CDR3 sequence reads: CASSELGGEETQYF. DNA of the CDR3: TGTGCCAGCAGTGAGCTAGGGGGCGAAGAGACCCAGTACTTC. The chain recombines TRBV2 with TRBJ2-5; 7 bases are shared with TRBD1. This CDR3 contains 14 residues. CDR1 is SNHLY and CDR2 is FYNNEI in the germline V gene. The V and J ends lost 3 bases and 3 bases, in that order; junction bases with no gene match: 4.

In this sample, this clonotype turned up many times. The chain combines TRBV20-1 with TRBJ1-1, with 9 bases that match TRBD1. CDR1 is DFQATT, CDR2 SNEGSKA, per germline (reference sequence). The CDR3 covers 14 residues. J lost 4 bases, V lost 8 bases, and 11 bases had no gene match. This CDR3 reads CSYRQGVVSTEAFF. The DNA of the CDR3 is TGCAGTTACCGACAGGGGGTTGTCAGCACTGAAGCTTTCTTT.

This clonotype was seen more than once but under ten times. This chain joins TRBV20-1 and TRBJ1-2; D not certain. In germline, CDR1 is DFQATT, CDR2 SNEGSKA (reference sequence). V lost 3 bases and J 4 bases, leaving 12 bases between the germline ends. CDR3 length equals 13 residues. The CDR3: CSASLGGGYGYTF. The CDR3 region has the DNA TGCAGTGCTAGCCTGGGTGGCGGCTATGGCTACACCTTC.

The CDR3 DNA reads TGTGCCAGCAGCTCGGGCAGGTGGGGGGCGAAATGGAATGGCTACACCTTC. Translation: CASSSGRWGAKWNGYTF. The chain couples TRBV11-2 to TRBJ1-2, with a weak D call TRBD1 (6 bases). Germline V gene data show CDR1 as SGHAT and CDR2 as FQNNGV. The CDR3 covers 17 residues. Trimming took 4 bases from V and 6 from J, leaving 24 bases between them.

The chain has TRBV11-3 and TRBJ1-1, with D perhaps matching TRBD1 (6 bases). V was pared by 4 bases and J by 8 bases, with 14 bases between. The CDR3 runs 13 residues. Germline V gene lookup returns CDR1 SGHNT and CDR2 YENEEA. The chain's CDR3 is CASSYGQMGEAFF. DNA of the CDR3: TGTGCCAGCAGCTACGGACAGATGGGGGAAGCTTTCTTT.

This clonotype was counted ten times or more. This chain joins TRBV28 and TRBJ1-6; a weak D match, TRBD1 (5 bases). The V end was cut by 8 bases, the J end by 6 bases, with 11 bases between. The CDR3 has 13 amino acids. Germline loops: CDR1 MDHEN, CDR2 SYDVKM. This CDR3 reads CASDVQGNSPLHF. CDR3 in DNA: TGTGCCAGCGACGTCCAGGGTAATTCACCCCTCCACTTT.

The rearrangement joins TRBV10-3 to TRBJ2-2; 11 positions match TRBD1. V was pared by 10 bases and J by 3 bases, with 10 bases of the junction left unmatched. The V gene's germline CDR1 is ENHRY and CDR2 SYGVKD. The CDR3 has 16 amino acids. The CDR3 reads CATAIGQGADTGELFF. The DNA of the CDR3 is TGTGCCACCGCAATAGGACAGGGGGCCGACACCGGGGAGCTGTTTTTT.

This clonotype was seen only a few times. This rearrangement joins TRBV3-1 to TRBJ1-4; D call uncertain. The ends were cut back, 3 bases at V and 8 bases at J, with 13 bases in the middle. From germline, CDR1 is LGHDT and CDR2 YNNKEL (reference sequence). This CDR3 has 14 amino acids. CDR3 coding DNA: TGTGCCAGCAGCCAGAGTGGCAGCTTAGAAAAACTGTTTTTT. Translated: CASSQSGSLEKLFF. Drawing the rest from reference TRBV3-1 and TRBJ1-4, the complete variable domain is DTAVSQTPKYLVTQMGNDKSIKCEQNLGHDTMYWYKQDSKKFLKIMFSYNNKELIINETVPNRFSPKSPDKAHLNLHINSLELGDSAVYFCASSQSGSLEKLFFGSGTQLSVL.

The chain links TRBV20-1 to TRBJ1-1; D not resolved. The CDR3 contains 13 residues. The germline gives CDR1 DFQATT, CDR2 SNEGSKA (reference sequence). V was shortened by 1 base and J by 0 bases, with 6 bases between the two germline ends. The CDR3 spells CSARAYLNTEAFF. The CDR3 DNA reads TGCAGTGCTAGAGCGTACCTGAACACTGAAGCTTTCTTT.

This clonotype was picked up a small number of times. The chain recombines TRBV12-3 or TRBV12-4 with TRBJ1-1; no firm D call. The V gene lost 6 bases and the J gene lost 6 bases, with 17 bases spanning the gap. This CDR3 comprises 14 residues. CDR3 amino acids: CASRPQYPAAEAFF. Here the CDR3 DNA reads TGTGCCAGCAGGCCGCAGTACCCGGCCGCTGAAGCTTTCTTT.

The chain combines TRBV7-9 with TRBJ1-1, with D unclear. CDR1 and CDR2 (germline): SEHNR, FQNEAQ (reference sequence). This CDR3 is 15 amino acids long. V was pared by 0 bases and J by 4 bases, with 12 bases between. The CDR3 is CASSLAGSDVTEAFF. The CDR3, as DNA: TGTGCCAGCAGCTTAGCGGGCTCAGATGTCACTGAAGCTTTCTTT.

This clonotype occurred a few times. The chain carries TRBV4-2 and TRBJ1-2; perhaps TRBD1 as D (5 bases). Trimming pared 4 bases from V and 2 bases from J, leaving 20 bases between. Germline CDR1 and CDR2: LGHNA and YNFKEQ. The CDR3 consists of 17 residues. Here the CDR3 reads CASSPTPAGRTNYGYTF. CDR3 sequence (DNA): TGTGCCAGCAGCCCTACCCCGGCAGGGCGAACCAACTATGGCTACACCTTC.

V usage is TRBV6-5 and J usage is TRBJ1-5, with 9 bases identical to TRBD1. This CDR3 spans 14 amino acids. Germline CDR1 is MNHEY and CDR2 is SVGAGI. V lost 5 bases to trimming and J lost 8 bases; unmatched junction nucleotides: 7. CDR3 coding DNA: TGTGCCAGCAGTGTACTCAGGACAGGGGAGCCCCAGCATTTT. This gives the protein CASSVLRTGEPQHF.

The chain is built from TRBV20-1 and TRBJ2-7; D ambiguous. The V gene lost 6 bases and the J gene lost 6 bases, with 12 bases spanning the gap. The germline V gene encodes CDR1 DFQATT and CDR2 SNEGSKA (reference sequence). This CDR3 spans 11 amino acids. CDR3: CSAPKRTEQYF. CDR3 in DNA: TGCAGTGCCCCCAAAAGGACCGAGCAGTACTTC.

This clonotype has more than one count but fewer than ten. This chain joins TRBV6-1 and TRBJ2-3; 9 bases line up with TRBD1. There are 15 residues in the CDR3. V dropped 6 bases and J dropped 4; count of bases not matched to a gene: 8. The germline CDR1 and CDR2 sequences are MNHNS and SASEGT. CDR3 in DNA: TGTGCCAGCAGCCGCGGACAGGGGTGGGCAGATACGCAGTATTTT. It encodes CASSRGQGWADTQYF.

This clonotype has just a few counts. The chain employs TRBV7-3 and TRBJ2-5; D possibly corresponds to TRBD1 (5 bases). Trimming cost V 1 base and J 2 bases, with 11 bases left between them. CDR3 length: 15 amino acids. Germline V gene lookup returns CDR1 SGHTA and CDR2 FQGTGA. The CDR3 sequence: CASSLIAGRQETQYF. Written as DNA, the CDR3 is TGTGCCAGCAGCTTAATCGCAGGGCGGCAAGAGACCCAGTACTTC.

In this sample, this clonotype turned up a few times. The chain recombines TRBV7-8 with TRBJ1-1; D is ambiguous. V was cut by 5 bases and J by 1 base, with 5 bases left in between. CDR3 length: 12 amino acids. Looked up from germline, CDR1 is SGHVS and CDR2 is FQNEAQ. In DNA form, the CDR3 reads TGTGCCAGCAGCCCGCAGAACACTGAAGCTTTCTTT. It translates to CASSPQNTEAFF.

The rearrangement joins TRBV3-1 to TRBJ2-1; 10 nucleotides align to TRBD2. V gave up 3 bases and J gave up 4 bases; unmatched junction bases: 6. Per germline, CDR1 LGHDT and CDR2 YNNKEL (reference sequence). This CDR3 contains 16 residues. This chain's CDR3 is CASSQGGLANYNEQFF. CDR3 nucleotides: TGTGCCAGCAGCCAGGGGGGACTAGCGAATTACAATGAGCAGTTCTTC.

This clonotype was seen only a few times. The chain employs TRBV29-1 and TRBJ1-4; D unclear. CDR1 is SQVTM and CDR2 is ANQGSEA in the germline V gene. The length of the CDR3 is 14 residues. The V end was cut by 5 bases, the J end by 0 bases, with 10 bases between. CDR3 in amino acids: CSVPDSTTNEKLFF. CDR3 nucleotide sequence: TGCAGCGTTCCGGACTCTACAACTAATGAAAAACTGTTTTTT.

In this sample, this clonotype turned up a few times. The V call is TRBV24-1, the J call TRBJ1-1, with D possibly matching TRBD1 (6 bases). V lost 2 bases, J lost 11 bases, and 14 bases lay in between. The length of the CDR3 is 13 residues. The germline CDR1 and CDR2 sequences are KGHDR and SFDVKD. The CDR3 DNA follows: TGTGCCACCAGTGATTCGGGGGGCTTGTTTGCTTTCTTT. Its translation is CATSDSGGLFAFF.

This clonotype was picked up a small number of times. V is TRBV5-1 and J is TRBJ2-1, with a possible D match to TRBD1 (5 bases). The CDR3 has 17 amino acids. CDR1 is SGHRS and CDR2 is YFSETQ in the germline V gene. Trimming pared 0 bases from V and 0 bases from J, leaving 13 bases between. The CDR3 protein is CASSLVGAVSSYNEQFF. The CDR3 DNA is TGCGCCAGCAGCTTGGTTGGGGCGGTGAGCTCCTACAATGAGCAGTTCTTC.

This sequence joins TRBV7-2 and TRBJ2-1; 7 bases are shared with TRBD2. The CDR3 runs to 16 residues. V lost 1 base, J lost 4 bases, and 7 bases stayed unmatched. Germline values: CDR1 SGHTA, CDR2 FQGNSA. This CDR3 reads CASSLGQGLFYNEQFF. The CDR3 nucleotides read TGTGCCAGCAGCTTAGGGCAGGGACTATTTTACAATGAGCAGTTCTTC.

This clonotype was observed a few times. This chain joins TRBV10-3 and TRBJ2-3; D is possibly TRBD1 or TRBD2 (6 bases each). The V gene lost 0 bases and the J gene lost 14 bases, with 18 bases spanning the gap. CDR1 ENHRY and CDR2 SYGVKD come from the germline V gene. The CDR3 is 14 residues long. Here the CDR3 DNA reads TGTGCCATCAGTGAGTCGTGGCTGCAGGGGAGGCGGTATTTT. This codes for CAISESWLQGRRYF.

The rearrangement links TRBV20-1 to TRBJ1-2; D is uncertain. CDR1 is DFQATT, CDR2 SNEGSKA, per germline (reference sequence). The length of the CDR3 is 12 residues. Trimming removed 6 bases at V and 4 bases at J, with 12 bases between. CDR3 amino acids: CSATPVPYGYTF. CDR3 coding DNA: TGCAGTGCCACCCCAGTGCCCTATGGCTACACCTTC.

The rearrangement joins TRBV20-1 to TRBJ2-2, with a tentative D call TRBD2 (5 bases). Germline-derived CDR1 and CDR2 are DFQATT and SNEGSKA (reference sequence). The CDR3 runs to 13 residues. The germline V and J ends were trimmed by 3 bases and 3 bases, with 8 bases remaining between them. The CDR3 is CSARRAYTGELFF. As DNA, the CDR3 is TGCAGTGCTAGGAGGGCTTACACCGGGGAGCTGTTTTTT.

This clonotype has only a few counts. V and J are TRBV30 and TRBJ1-1; no clear D. Per the germline V gene, CDR1 is GTSNPN and CDR2 is SVGIG (reference sequence). Between the trimmed V and J ends, which lost 4 bases and 7 bases, there was a span of 22 bases. This CDR3 region has 15 residues. This CDR3 is CAWTPLRAGRNEAFF. CDR3 DNA sequence: TGTGCCTGGACTCCGCTCCGGGCAGGACGAAATGAAGCTTTCTTT.